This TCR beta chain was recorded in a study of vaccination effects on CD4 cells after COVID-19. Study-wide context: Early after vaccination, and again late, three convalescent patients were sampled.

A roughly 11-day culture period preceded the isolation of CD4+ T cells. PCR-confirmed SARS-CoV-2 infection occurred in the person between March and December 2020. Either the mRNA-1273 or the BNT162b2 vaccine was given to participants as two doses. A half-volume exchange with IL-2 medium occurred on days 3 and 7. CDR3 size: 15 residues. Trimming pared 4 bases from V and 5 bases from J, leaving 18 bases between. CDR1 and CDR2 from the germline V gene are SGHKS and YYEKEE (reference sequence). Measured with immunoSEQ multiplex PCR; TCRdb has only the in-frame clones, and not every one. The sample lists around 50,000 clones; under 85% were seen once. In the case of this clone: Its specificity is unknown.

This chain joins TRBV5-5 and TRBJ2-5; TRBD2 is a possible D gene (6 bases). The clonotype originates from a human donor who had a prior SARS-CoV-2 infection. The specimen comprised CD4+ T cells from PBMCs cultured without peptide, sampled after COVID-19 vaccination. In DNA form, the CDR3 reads TGTGCCAGCAGCCAACCCGGGACTGGGCGGGAGACCCAGTACTTC. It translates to CASSQPGTGRETQYF.